This is a list of T cell receptor beta chains from one sample in a study of Ad26.COV2.S vaccination and SARS-CoV-2 variants. Produced via immunoSEQ multiplex PCR; TCRdb's table is partial and in-frame only. The data hold hundreds of thousands of clones, with more than 70% observed a single time. Here the sequenced sample was peripheral blood, taken in a trial of Ad26.COV2.S vaccine versus placebo. The receptors here all came from a person between 18 and 65 years old who received the Ad26.COV2.S COVID-19 vaccine or a placebo. Both conserved end residues are part of each CDR3. D genes are given only for firm matches.

d_call	j_call	v_call	cdr3_aa	cdr3_nt
-	TRBJ2-6	TRBV13	CASYRAGANVLTF	TGTGCCAGTTACAGGGCTGGGGCCAACGTCCTGACTTTC
TRBD1	TRBJ2-5	TRBV27	CASSWAGGLQETQYF	TGTGCCAGCAGTTGGGCAGGGGGCCTCCAAGAGACCCAGTACTTC
-	TRBJ1-4	TRBV7-9	CASSLGRATTNEKLFF	TGTGCCAGCAGCTTAGGCCGGGCCACGACTAATGAAAAACTGTTTTTT
-	TRBJ2-3	TRBV19	CASRVSLTDTQYF	TGTGCCAGTAGGGTCTCCTTGACAGATACGCAGTATTTT
-	TRBJ2-1	TRBV7-2	CASSLMGRTSYNEQFF	TGTGCCAGCAGCTTAATGGGTAGGACCTCCTACAATGAGCAGTTCTTC
TRBD2	TRBJ2-3	TRBV20-1	CSASRLAEITDTQYF	TGCAGTGCTAGTAGACTAGCGGAGATCACAGATACGCAGTATTTT
-	TRBJ1-2	TRBV19	CASSRAETRGYGYTF	TGTGCCAGTAGTCGGGCGGAAACGCGGGGCTATGGCTACACCTTC
-	TRBJ1-1	TRBV10-1	CASNGHLNTEAFF	TGCGCCAGCAACGGACACTTGAACACTGAAGCTTTCTTT
-	TRBJ2-5	TRBV5-1	CASSLFHPQETQYF	TGCGCCAGCAGCTTGTTTCACCCACAAGAGACCCAGTACTTC
-	TRBJ1-6	TRBV19	CASSSSSGDSPLHF	TGTGCCAGTAGTAGCTCTAGCGGCGATTCACCCCTCCACTTT